This TCR beta chain was found in a study of regulatory T cells in long-lasting Graves disease. Time point of the sample: newly diagnosed GD, antithyroid drugs for less than 3 months. PBMC-extracted RNA yielded the TCR library. iRepertoire HTBI primers and Arm-PCR of CDR3 regions built TCR beta libraries. From the multiplex PCR reads, TCRdb called clonotypes with MiXCR, one entry per CDR3 protein. In the table there are about 560,000 distinct CDR3 sequences, approximately 16% of which are singletons. The germline CDR1 and CDR2 sequences are DFQATT and SNEGSKA (reference sequence). V lost 5 bases, J lost 4 bases, and 8 bases stayed unmatched. The CDR3 is 15 residues long. This sample also belongs to another study, concerning T cells in Graves' hyperthyroidism and ophthalmopathy. That work states: Stability of Graves' hyperthyroidism was defined as absent ophthalmopathy progression within 18 months.

This material consisted of peripheral blood mononuclear cells (PBMCs), taken at new diagnosis, from a patient treated with antithyroid drugs. The sequence came from a man between 18 and 35 years old with Graves disease. J is TRBJ2-7 and V is TRBV20-1; 13 bases are shared with TRBD2. As DNA, the CDR3 is TGCAGTGCTGGGTGGACTAGCGGGAGATCATACGAGCAGTACTTC. This codes for CSAGWTSGRSYEQYF.